This is a list of T cell receptor beta chains from one sample in a study of identical twins. TCRdb reprocessed the 5' RACE reads with MiXCR, giving one entry per CDR3 protein. The data show hundreds of thousands of distinct CDR3 sequences, 7.1% seen once. The data also belong to a second study, concerning yellow fever vaccine responses in identical twins.

Sequences were obtained from PBMCs. The origin of the receptors is a woman aged 18-29 years in good health. Each CDR3 is given with its conserved first and last residue. The D gene is left open where the match is weak. Not every row has a clone size; where given, it reads once, few, many or a size class.

d_gene | j_gene | abundance | v_gene | CDR3nt | CDR3aa
NA | TRBJ2-7 | many | TRBV5-6 | TGTGCCAGCACCTCTCCCTTGGGAAGTTTTGGCGAGCAGTACTTC | CASTSPLGSFGEQYF
TRBD2 | TRBJ2-1 | NA | TRBV7-2 | TGTGCCAGCAGCTTAGCGGGGACTAGCGGGAGGGCCCTCAATGAGCAGTTCTTC | CASSLAGTSGRALNEQFF
NA | TRBJ1-1 | few | TRBV20-1 | TGCAGTGCGTCCGCACCTAGAGACAGGAACACTGAAGCTTTCTTT | CSASAPRDRNTEAFF
NA | TRBJ2-2 | few | TRBV19 | TGTGCCAGCAAACCCTTAGAGGCGGGGTCTGGGGCCGGGGAGCTGTTTTTT | CASKPLEAGSGAGELFF
NA | TRBJ1-1 | few | TRBV7-9 | TGTGCCAGCAGCTTAGGAAGACAGGCGCGATCGGGAGCTTTCTTT | CASSLGRQARSGAFF
TRBD2 | TRBJ2-1 | few | TRBV12-3/TRBV12-4 | TGTGCCAGCAGTTTAACTGTTCGGACTAGCGGGAGGGCCAATGTCGTCTCCTACAATGAGCAGTTCTTC | CASSLTVRTSGRANVVSYNEQFF
NA | TRBJ2-7 | few | TRBV2 | TGTGCCAGCAGTGAAAGGGCCTCCCCTCCTTACGAGCAGTACTTC | CASSERASPPYEQYF
TRBD2 | TRBJ2-5 | NA | TRBV20-1 | TGCAGTGCCCCAGATTTAGCGGGCGCCCTACAAGAGACCCAGTACTTC | CSAPDLAGALQETQYF
NA | TRBJ2-2 | NA | TRBV29-1 | TGCAGCGTTGAAGAAAGCAACACCGGGGAGCTGTTTTTT | CSVEESNTGELFF
TRBD2 | TRBJ2-2 | NA | TRBV24-1 | TGTGCCACCAATAGCGGGAGGATCACCGGGGAGCTGTTTTTT | CATNSGRITGELFF
TRBD2 | TRBJ2-4 | many | TRBV5-6 | TGTGCCAGCAGCTTGATTAGCGGGGAGAACATTCAGTACTTC | CASSLISGENIQYF
NA | TRBJ1-1 | few | TRBV20-1 | TGCAGTGCTAGAGGGGGGGGCGCGGTACGGGATGAAGCTTTCTTT | CSARGGGAVRDEAFF
NA | TRBJ2-5 | few | TRBV19 | TGTGCCAGTAGTCCTCTCATTTTTGAGACGGAACTGCCGAGAGAGACCCAGTACTTC | CASSPLIFETELPRETQYF
NA | TRBJ2-3 | NA | TRBV29-1 | TGCAGCGTTGCTCTCACAGATACGCAGTATTTT | CSVALTDTQYF
NA | TRBJ1-1 | few | TRBV3-1 | TGTGCCAGCAGTCAAAGGGGGGGAGGATCGAACACTGAAGCTTTCTTT | CASSQRGGGSNTEAFF